One and the same sample provided the 19 T cell receptor beta chains below, sequenced in a study of blood T cell repertoires in COVID-19. Method: immunoSEQ multiplex PCR; TCRdb's copy keeps in-frame clones and lacks some. The table lists 190,000 or so clones, about 95% of them singletons. The specimen sequenced was peripheral blood. Receptors were obtained from a man aged 25 to 40 with COVID-19, enrolled during active disease.

The gene calls are TRBV5-4 and TRBJ2-7; the match to TRBD1 covers 8 bases. The germline V gene has CDR1 SGHNT and CDR2 YYREEE (reference sequence). The CDR3 extends over 15 amino acids. V dropped 1 base and J dropped 2; count of bases not matched to a gene: 5. The CDR3 nucleotides are TGTGCCAGCAGCTTGCCACAGGGGGGTCCCTACGAGCAGTACTTC. Encoded protein: CASSLPQGGPYEQYF.

In its sample, this clone was seen once. The limits of the CDR3 on the DNA are not certain, so only TCRdb's listed CDR3 is given. The V call is TRBV20-1, the J call TRBJ2-1; the D call TRBD2 from the table was never checked on the DNA. CDR1 DFQATT and CDR2 SNEGSKA come from the germline V gene (reference sequence). The CDR3 spans 15 residues, counting both ends. CDR3 protein: CSASLQRGGYNEQFF.

The chain joins TRBV14 to TRBJ1-6, with D tentatively TRBD1 (5 bases). The V and J ends lost 1 base and 7 bases respectively, with 17 bases between them. The CDR3 extends over 17 amino acids. Germline CDR1 and CDR2: SGHDN and FVKESK. The CDR3 is CASSQGLSQGRNSPLHF. The CDR3 DNA reads as TGTGCCAGCAGCCAAGGATTGAGTCAGGGTAGGAATTCACCCCTCCACTTT.

V usage is TRBV30 and J usage is TRBJ1-6, with a tentative D call TRBD1 (5 bases). This CDR3 comprises 12 residues. The V gene's germline CDR1 is GTSNPN and CDR2 SVGIG (reference sequence). Trimming cost V 3 bases and J 8 bases, with 8 bases left between them. CDR3: CAWRGEDSPLHF. The CDR3, as DNA: TGTGCCTGGAGAGGGGAAGATTCACCCCTCCACTTT.

The chain uses TRBV27 and TRBJ1-1; D is perhaps TRBD1 (5 bases). Germline V lookup: CDR1 MNHEY, CDR2 SMNVEV (reference sequence). Trimming shortened V by 6 bases and J by 4 bases, and 12 bases separated the two germline ends. The CDR3 is 13 amino acids. The CDR3 is CASSPLGGTEAFF. The CDR3 DNA is TGTGCCAGCAGCCCCCTGGGGGGCACTGAAGCTTTCTTT.

This chain links TRBV5-1 with TRBJ1-4, with TRBD1 matching 8 bases. CDR3 length: 14 amino acids. Germline V gene sequence: CDR1 SGHRS, CDR2 YFSETQ. The J segment lost 10 bases and the V segment lost 4 bases, leaving 9 bases of the junction unmatched. The CDR3 coding sequence is TGCGCCAGCAGCCCCGGACAGGGTCCAGGAAAACTGTTTTTT. Translating gives CASSPGQGPGKLFF.

Remarks on this clone: One junction end disagrees with the germline gene, perhaps due to a read error. The V and J genes are TRBV5-4 and TRBJ2-1; 7 nucleotides align to TRBD2. The CDR3 spans 15 residues. The germline CDR1 and CDR2 sequences are SGHNT and YYREEE (reference sequence). The CDR3 nucleotides are TGTGCCAGCAGCTCGAACCGGGGGGACTACGATGAGCAGTTCTTC. This encodes CASSSNRGDYDEQFF.

This chain joins TRBV29-1 and TRBJ2-1; perhaps TRBD1 as D (6 bases). Trimming shortened V by 7 bases and J by 9 bases, and 22 bases separated the two germline ends. Looked up from germline, CDR1 is SQVTM and CDR2 is ANQGSEA. The CDR3 loop spans 14 amino acids. The DNA of the CDR3 is TGCAGCGCCCAGGACAGTAGATTTGCCCGTGAGCAGTTCTTC. Amino acids: CSAQDSRFAREQFF.

This chain joins TRBV7-6 and TRBJ1-1; 8 nucleotides align to TRBD1. V gave up 3 bases and J gave up 2 bases; unmatched junction bases: 8. The CDR3 runs 16 residues. Germline CDR1 and CDR2: SGHVS and FNYEAQ. The CDR3 nucleotides read TGTGCCAGCAGCTTCCCCGGACAGGGCGTAAACACTGAAGCTTTCTTT. It encodes CASSFPGQGVNTEAFF. The whole variable domain, filled in from reference TRBV7-6 and TRBJ1-1, reads GAGVSQSPRYKVTKRGQDVALRCDPISGHVSLYWYRQALGQGPEFLTYFNYEAQQDKSGLPNDRFSAERPEGSISTLTIQRTEQRDSAMYRCASSFPGQGVNTEAFFGQGTRLTVV.

The chain carries TRBV5-4 and TRBJ2-7; D may be TRBD1 (5 bases). The CDR3 runs to 14 residues. Germline V gene lookup returns CDR1 SGHNT and CDR2 YYREEE (reference sequence). Trimming left V 4 bases short and J 0 bases short, with 11 bases between. The CDR3 coding sequence is TGTGCCAGCAGCCCCCAGGGTGGCTCCTACGAGCAGTACTTC. Its protein product is CASSPQGGSYEQYF.

The V gene is TRBV25-1, the J gene TRBJ2-3; D might be TRBD2 (6 bases). Trimming left V 2 bases short and J 4 bases short, with 10 bases between. There are 14 residues in the CDR3. Germline loops: CDR1 MGHDK, CDR2 SYGVNS. In DNA, the CDR3 is TGTGCCAGCAGTGAACGGCGGGGTCCAGATACGCAGTATTTT. Translating gives CASSERRGPDTQYF.

The chain uses TRBV3-1 (or the pseudogene TRBV3-2) and TRBJ2-7, with unresolved D. CDR1 is LGHDT and CDR2 is YNNKEL in the germline V gene (reference sequence). V lost 0 bases to trimming and J lost 2 bases, with 11 bases between them. This CDR3 spans 15 amino acids. This CDR3 reads CASSQDRKLAYEQYF. The CDR3 nucleotides are TGTGCCAGCAGCCAAGATCGAAAGCTAGCCTACGAGCAGTACTTC.

The chain carries TRBV27 and TRBJ1-2; D might be TRBD1 (6 bases). Germline-derived CDR1 and CDR2 are MNHEY and SMNVEV (reference sequence). V lost 5 bases, J lost 6 bases, and 16 bases lay in between. The CDR3 covers 14 residues. The CDR3 loop is CASSPRAGADGYTF. The DNA of the CDR3 is TGTGCCAGCAGTCCGCGTGCAGGGGCCGATGGCTACACCTTC.

The V and J genes are TRBV11-2 and TRBJ2-7; TRBD2 aligns across 8 bases. The germline CDR1 and CDR2 sequences are SGHAT and FQNNGV. The CDR3 is 16 amino acids. V trimming: 4 bases; J trimming: 2 bases; junction bases outside the gene matches: 10. This chain's CDR3 is CASSSRGAAGAYEQYF. Written as DNA, the CDR3 is TGTGCCAGCAGCTCCCGTGGGGCAGCGGGGGCCTACGAGCAGTACTTC.

Notes on this clone: Other DNA sequences in the same sample also yield this CDR3. This sequence joins TRBV6-5 and TRBJ2-7, with 10 positions matching TRBD1. This CDR3 contains 13 residues. The V gene's germline CDR1 is MNHEY and CDR2 SVGAGI. With 8 bases clipped from V and 3 bases from J, the junction kept 4 bases outside the gene matches. CDR3 coding DNA: TGTGCCAGCTCTCGGGACAGGGGCTACGAGCAGTACTTC. This encodes CASSRDRGYEQYF.

This clone was seen only once. This chain links TRBV12-3 or TRBV12-4 with TRBJ2-1; the D is unclear. The CDR3 has 12 amino acids. Trimming cost V 2 bases and J 7 bases, with 6 bases left between them. CDR3: CASSLSQNEQFF. DNA of the CDR3: TGTGCCAGCAGTTTATCCCAGAATGAGCAGTTCTTC.

The chain carries TRBV12-5 and TRBJ2-7; D unresolved. The CDR3 is made up of 14 amino acids. The germline V and J ends were trimmed by 2 bases and 3 bases, with 11 bases remaining between them. Germline CDR1 and CDR2: LGHNT and FRNRAP. The CDR3: CASGLNSYSYEQYF. Written as DNA, the CDR3 is TGTGCTAGTGGTTTGAACAGCTATAGCTACGAGCAGTACTTC.

The chain combines TRBV2 with TRBJ1-4, with D possibly TRBD1 on 5 matching bases. The CDR3 covers 15 residues. Trimming left V 6 bases short and J 3 bases short, with 14 bases between. The germline V gene encodes CDR1 SNHLY and CDR2 FYNNEI. As DNA, the CDR3 is TGTGCCAGCAGGGCGACAGCTGTTCCTAATGAAAAACTGTTTTTT. Translation: CASRATAVPNEKLFF. Complete variable domain (other parts from reference TRBV2 and TRBJ1-4): EPEVTQTPSHQVTQMGQEVILRCVPISNHLYFYWYRQILGQKVEFLVSFYNNEISEKSEIFDDQFSVERPDGSNFTLKIRSTKLEDSAMYFCASRATAVPNEKLFFGSGTQLSVL.

The chain links TRBV18 to TRBJ1-1, with 9 positions matching TRBD1. In germline, CDR1 is KGHSH, CDR2 LQKENI. J gave up 1 base and V 0 bases, and 3 bases lay outside the gene matches. The CDR3 is 16 residues long. CDR3 bases: TGTGCCAGCTCACCACCCGGGACAGGGTCGAACACTGAAGCTTTCTTT. Translated: CASSPPGTGSNTEAFF.